This TCR beta chain was captured by sequencing in a study of human T cells and chemical hapten exposure. Study details: Across the whole study, which lasted about 5.5 months, patients were given diphenylcyclopropenone on the scalp once a week.

Individual cDNA molecules in this library carried unique molecular identifiers. From the RACE reads, TCRdb called clonotypes with MiXCR, one entry per CDR3 protein. The sample yields approximately 79,000 distinct CDR3 sequences, around 8.8% seen once. This clonotype showed up many times. Time point in this sample: pre-sensitization, week 0. Documented treatment: therapeutic diphenylcyclopropenone sensitization with weekly scalp DPC. The CDR3 is 14 amino acids. Trimming cost V 4 bases and J 1 base; bases outside gene matches: 3. The V gene's germline CDR1 is DFQATT and CDR2 SNEGSKA (reference sequence).

This specimen consisted of whole blood, obtained in connection with sensitization to the hapten diphenylcyclopropenone (DPC). The chain recombines TRBV20-1 with TRBJ2-1; the match to TRBD2 covers 8 bases. The source is a man aged 35-49 years with alopecia areata. Some clones in this sample may be carry-over from other donors' samples. For the CDR3, the DNA is TGCAGTGCTACAGGCGGGAGGTCCTACAATGAGCAGTTCTTC. Amino acids: CSATGGRSYNEQFF.